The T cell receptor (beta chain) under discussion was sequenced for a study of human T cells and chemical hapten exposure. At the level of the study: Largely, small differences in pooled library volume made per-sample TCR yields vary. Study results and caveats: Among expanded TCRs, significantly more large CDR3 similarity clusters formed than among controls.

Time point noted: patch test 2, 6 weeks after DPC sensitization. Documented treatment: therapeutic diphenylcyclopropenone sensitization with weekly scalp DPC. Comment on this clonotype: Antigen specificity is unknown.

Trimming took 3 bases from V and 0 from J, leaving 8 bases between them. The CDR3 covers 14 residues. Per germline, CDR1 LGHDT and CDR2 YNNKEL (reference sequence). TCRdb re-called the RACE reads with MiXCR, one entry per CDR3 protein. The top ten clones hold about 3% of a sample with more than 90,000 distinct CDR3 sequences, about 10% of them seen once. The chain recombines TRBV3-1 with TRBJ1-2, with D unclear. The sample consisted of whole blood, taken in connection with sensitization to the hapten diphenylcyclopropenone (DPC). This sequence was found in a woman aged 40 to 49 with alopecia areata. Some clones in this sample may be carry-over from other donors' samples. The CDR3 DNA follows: TGTGCCAGCAGCCAGCAGGCAACTAACTATGGCTACACCTTC. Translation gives CASSQQATNYGYTF.